A single sample is the source of the 15 T cell receptor beta chains below, sequenced in a study of T cell repertoires in cytomegalovirus infection. One entry per CDR3 protein, called by TCRdb with MiXCR from the reads. This table has just under 300,000 distinct CDR3 sequences, about 9.1% appearing once. Specimen: PBMCs. The origin of the receptors is a human donor in good health (CMV status not recorded). Some clones in this sample may be carry-over from other donors' samples.

There are many counts of this clonotype. The chain joins TRBV10-1 to TRBJ2-3; D is tentatively TRBD1 or TRBD2 (5 bases each). Trimming left V 3 bases short and J 0 bases short, with 13 bases between. Germline V lookup: CDR1 WNHNN, CDR2 SYGVQD (reference sequence). This CDR3 is built from 16 residues. The CDR3 reads CASSDTGTASTDTQYF. CDR3 bases: TGCGCCAGCAGTGATACCGGGACGGCTAGCACAGATACGCAGTATTTT.

As regards this clonotype: A much larger clone is a single base away; this may be a read error. The chain recombines TRBV20-1 with TRBJ2-5; D not resolved. The V gene's germline CDR1 is DFQATT and CDR2 SNEGSKA (reference sequence). The CDR3 loop spans 13 amino acids. CDR3 sequence (DNA): TGCAGTGTTATCCCCATTTCCCAAGAGTCCCAGTACTTC. Protein sequence: CSVIPISQESQYF.

This clonotype was counted at least ten times. The rearrangement uses TRBV4-3 and TRBJ2-3; D perhaps matches TRBD2 (6 bases). V was trimmed by 8 bases and J by 2 bases, leaving 11 bases between them. Germline V gene data show CDR1 as LGHNA and CDR2 as YSLEER. There are 13 residues in the CDR3. In DNA form, the CDR3 reads TGCGCCAGCGGAGGGGTTATCACAGATACGCAGTATTTT. Protein sequence: CASGGVITDTQYF.

This clonotype turned up a few times. The V gene is TRBV20-1, the J gene TRBJ2-7, with no clear D. Per germline, CDR1 DFQATT and CDR2 SNEGSKA (reference sequence). The CDR3 length is 11 residues. V lost 5 bases and J lost 4, with 9 bases in between. The CDR3 sequence: CSAWSVYEQYV. The CDR3 coding sequence is TGCAGTGCTTGGAGCGTGTACGAGCAGTACGTC.

This clonotype was picked up many times. The rearrangement uses TRBV12-3 or TRBV12-4 and TRBJ2-7; no firm D call. V was cut by 5 bases and J by 0 bases, with 11 bases left in between. The CDR3 is 14 residues long. Written as DNA, the CDR3 is TGTGCCAGCAGTGGGTCTAGTACCTCCTACGAGCAGTACTTC. Its protein product is CASSGSSTSYEQYF.

This clonotype was detected ten times or more. The V gene is TRBV19, the J gene TRBJ1-2; D not certain. Trimming removed 5 bases from V and 9 bases from J, with 13 bases in between. This CDR3 contains 12 residues. Germline CDR1 reads LNHDA; CDR2 reads SQIVND (reference sequence). For the CDR3, the DNA is TGTGCCAGTAGTCTTCCCGCCCTTAGCTACACCTTC. It yields the protein CASSLPALSYTF. Using reference TRBV19 and TRBJ1-2 for the parts outside the CDR3, the full variable domain is DGGITQSPKYLFRKEGQNVTLSCEQNLNHDAMYWYRQDPGQGLRLIYYSQIVNDFQKGDIAEGYSVSREKKESFPLTVTSAQKNPTAFYLCASSLPALSYTFGSGTRLTVV.

This clonotype came up a few times. This chain joins TRBV29-1 and TRBJ2-1; D remains ambiguous. The CDR3 extends over 12 amino acids. The V gene lost 1 base and the J gene lost 5 bases, with 6 bases spanning the gap. The germline CDR1 and CDR2 sequences are SQVTM and ANQGSEA. The CDR3 sequence is CSVEGRHNEQFF. The CDR3 DNA reads as TGCAGCGTTGAAGGTCGGCACAATGAGCAGTTCTTC.

This clonotype was seen repeatedly, ten times or more. The V gene is TRBV7-2, the J gene TRBJ1-5; D not resolved. V lost 4 bases, J lost 3 bases, and 4 bases lay in between. Germline-derived CDR1 and CDR2 are SGHTA and FQGNSA. This CDR3 contains 12 residues. The CDR3 sequence is CASSSANQPQHF. CDR3 sequence (DNA): TGTGCCAGCAGCTCCGCCAATCAGCCCCAGCATTTT.

This clonotype has a single count. At one boundary the junction diverges from the germline segment, which might be a read error. The chain joins TRBV27 to TRBJ2-3; D is ambiguous. From germline, CDR1 is MNHEY and CDR2 SMNVEV (reference sequence). This CDR3 comprises 14 residues. The CDR3 DNA is TGTGCCTGCAGTTTTGTAGAGACAAAGGATACGCAGTATTTT. This translates into CACSFVETKDTQYF.

This clonotype appeared many times. The chain recombines TRBV6-1 with TRBJ1-1; no clear D. V lost 3 bases, J lost 11 bases, and 13 bases lay in between. Germline V gene lookup returns CDR1 MNHNS and CDR2 SASEGT. The CDR3 length is 12 residues. The CDR3 coding sequence is TGTGCCAGCAGTGAGGGGATTTCGTCGGCTTTCTTT. It codes for CASSEGISSAFF.

This clonotype was seen a handful of times. The chain uses TRBV5-6 and TRBJ1-1; 9 bases align to TRBD1. This CDR3 region has 16 residues. V dropped 4 bases and J dropped 6; count of bases not matched to a gene: 13. Looked up from germline, CDR1 is SGHDT and CDR2 is YYEEEE. The CDR3: CASSLPGQGIRAEAFF. The CDR3 region has the DNA TGTGCCAGCAGCCTGCCGGGACAGGGAATAAGAGCTGAAGCTTTCTTT.

This clonotype was seen ten or more times. The CDR3 here is CASSSGDRGPEQYF. The DNA for the CDR3 is TGTGCCAGCAGTTCGGGGGACAGGGGCCCCGAGCAGTACTTC. V gene TRBV7-9 combines with J gene TRBJ2-7, with 10 bases matching TRBD1. Per the germline V gene, CDR1 is SEHNR and CDR2 is FQNEAQ (reference sequence). With 6 bases clipped from V and 6 bases from J, the junction kept 8 bases outside the gene matches. This CDR3 region has 14 residues.

This clonotype has ten or more counts. The chain is built from TRBV7-2 and TRBJ1-5; D gene ambiguous. V was clipped by 2 bases and J by 2 bases, with 13 bases between them. The CDR3 covers 16 residues. Germline CDR1 SGHTA, CDR2 FQGNSA. For the CDR3, the DNA is TGTGCCAGCAGCTTATCGATCCCCCGAGGCAATCAGCCCCAGCATTTT. Residues: CASSLSIPRGNQPQHF.

This clonotype turned up a few times. The V and J genes are TRBV13 and TRBJ2-2; 8 nucleotides align to TRBD1. Germline lookup yields CDR1 PRHDT and CDR2 FYEKMQ (reference sequence). The CDR3 has 16 amino acids. The V segment lost 5 bases and the J segment 1 base; nucleotides outside the gene matches: 6. CDR3 sequence: CASSNSGTGNTGELFF. DNA of the CDR3: TGTGCCAGCAGCAATTCCGGGACAGGGAACACCGGGGAGCTGTTTTTT.

Ten or more counts support this clonotype. The chain recombines TRBV7-9 with TRBJ2-7; weak D call: TRBD1 (5 bases). The CDR3 consists of 13 residues. Trimming took 4 bases from V and 11 from J, leaving 18 bases between them. CDR1 SEHNR and CDR2 FQNEAQ come from the germline V gene (reference sequence). CDR3 sequence reads: CASSSPLDSSEYV. The CDR3 DNA sequence: TGTGCCAGCAGCTCCCCCTTAGACAGTTCGGAGTACGTC.